The 17 T cell receptor beta chains listed next were all sequenced from one sample in a study of Ad26.COV2.S vaccination and SARS-CoV-2 variants. Stated treatment: around 19 received Ad26.COV2.S at low or high dose, single or two shots; roughly 5 received placebo; per-sample allocation not given. Collection of the samples took place on day 63 after the first injection of vaccine or placebo. TCRdb keeps only in-frame clones here, not all; method: immunoSEQ multiplex PCR. This sample has over 250,000 clones, with approximately 89% found just once. Material: peripheral blood, obtained in a trial of Ad26.COV2.S vaccine versus placebo. The source is a person aged 18-65 years who received the Ad26.COV2.S COVID-19 vaccine or a placebo.

This chain uses TRBV5-8 with TRBJ1-5; D ambiguous. Germline CDR1 SGHTS, CDR2 YDEGEE. The CDR3 is 13 residues long. Trimming shortened V by 4 bases and J by 1 base, and 6 bases separated the two germline ends. CDR3 region: CASSPSSNQPQHF. CDR3 bases: TGTGCCAGCAGCCCCTCGAGCAATCAGCCCCAGCATTTT.

The rearrangement joins TRBV12-3 or TRBV12-4 to TRBJ1-3; D is ambiguous. Trimming left V 7 bases short and J 3 bases short, with 1 base between. CDR3 length: 10 amino acids. CDR3 amino acids: CASIGNTIYF. DNA of the CDR3: TGTGCCAGCATTGGAAACACCATATATTTT.

The table lists this clone with a count of one. The chain employs TRBV6-5 and TRBJ1-1; unclear D gene. The CDR3 covers 13 residues. CDR1 MNHEY and CDR2 SVGAGI come from the germline V gene. V was clipped by 5 bases and J by 4 bases, with 11 bases between them. CDR3 residues: CASSPGVVTEAFF. The CDR3, as DNA: TGTGCCAGCAGTCCCGGTGTGGTCACTGAAGCTTTCTTT.

V is TRBV11-2 and J is TRBJ2-7, with 10 bases matching TRBD2. The CDR3 totals 13 residues. J gave up 6 bases and V 5 bases, and 4 bases lay outside the gene matches. The germline V gene encodes CDR1 SGHAT and CDR2 FQNNGV. CDR3 in DNA: TGTGCCAGCAGCGTGACTAGCGGGCTCGAGCAGTACTTC. It codes for CASSVTSGLEQYF.

CDR3 sequence (DNA): TGTGCCAGCAGTGAAAATTGGGGCGTGGATGGAAACACCATATATTTT. Translating it yields CASSENWGVDGNTIYF. This sequence joins TRBV6-1 and TRBJ1-3, with D perhaps TRBD1 (5 bases). Trimming took 2 bases from V and 3 from J, leaving 14 bases between them. Germline V gives CDR1 MNHNS, CDR2 SASEGT. This CDR3 contains 16 residues.

The rearrangement links TRBV6-5 to TRBJ2-7; possible D gene TRBD1, 5 bases. The length of the CDR3 is 14 residues. Between the trimmed V and J ends, which lost 7 bases and 3 bases, there was a span of 16 bases. Germline V lookup: CDR1 MNHEY, CDR2 SVGAGI. The CDR3 sequence is CASNVGHGYYEQYF. CDR3 nucleotides: TGTGCCAGCAATGTCGGACACGGCTACTACGAGCAGTACTTC.

This rearrangement joins TRBV6-5 to TRBJ1-5; possible D gene TRBD1, 5 bases. The CDR3 consists of 13 residues. Germline CDR1 and CDR2: MNHEY and SVGAGI. V lost 6 bases and J 3 bases, leaving 9 bases between the germline ends. The CDR3 region has the DNA TGTGCCAGCAGGGGGGACCCCAATCAGCCCCAGCATTTT. Translating gives CASRGDPNQPQHF.

V usage is TRBV5-1 and J usage is TRBJ1-4, with 11 nucleotides matching TRBD1. V was clipped by 2 bases and J by 0 bases; unmatched bases: 15. Germline V gene lookup returns CDR1 SGHRS and CDR2 YFSETQ. The CDR3 totals 21 residues. CDR3 sequence (DNA): TGCGCCAGCAGCTTTGCCGGGACAGGGGGTTCGCTCATAACAACTAATGAAAAACTGTTTTTT. It specifies CASSFAGTGGSLITTNEKLFF.

The chain has TRBV3-1 (or the pseudogene TRBV3-2) and TRBJ2-6; no firm D call. The CDR3 runs to 16 residues. The germline V gene encodes CDR1 LGHDT and CDR2 YNNKEL (reference sequence). Trimming pared 3 bases from V and 0 bases from J, leaving 9 bases between. The CDR3 bases are TGTGCCAGCAGCCACCAAACCCGCTCTGGGGCCAACGTCCTGACTTTC. It yields the protein CASSHQTRSGANVLTF.

The V gene is TRBV10-3, the J gene TRBJ2-5; TRBD2 aligns across 9 bases. Germline assignment: CDR1 ENHRY and CDR2 SYGVKD. There are 14 residues in the CDR3. V lost 4 bases, J lost 2 bases, and 2 bases stayed unmatched. This CDR3 is CAISVAGDQETQYF. The CDR3 region has the DNA TGTGCCATCAGTGTAGCGGGAGATCAAGAGACCCAGTACTTC.

This clone has only one observation. The chain carries TRBV28 and TRBJ1-5; 10 positions agree with TRBD1. The junction had 3 bases not matched to a gene; V was cut back by 0 bases and J by 7 bases. CDR1 MDHEN and CDR2 SYDVKM come from the germline V gene. The CDR3 runs to 15 residues. This CDR3 reads CASSLWDRGVQPQHF. CDR3 DNA sequence: TGTGCCAGCAGTTTATGGGACAGGGGGGTACAGCCCCAGCATTTT.

The chain uses TRBV6-2 or TRBV6-3 and TRBJ1-2; D unclear. CDR3 length: 13 residues. The germline gives CDR1 MNHEY, CDR2 SVGEGT. Trimming cost V 2 bases and J 4 bases, with 8 bases left between them. This CDR3 is CASSYAAAYGYTF. The CDR3 DNA sequence: TGTGCCAGCAGTTACGCGGCAGCCTATGGCTACACCTTC.

The chain joins TRBV27 to TRBJ1-6, with D perhaps TRBD1 (5 bases). CDR3 length: 15 amino acids. Germline V gene sequence: CDR1 MNHEY, CDR2 SMNVEV (reference sequence). Trimming shortened V by 2 bases and J by 9 bases, and 14 bases separated the two germline ends. The CDR3 spells CASSLDGPRGSPLHF. The CDR3 DNA sequence: TGTGCCAGCAGTTTAGATGGGCCGAGGGGTTCACCCCTCCACTTT.

The chain is built from TRBV15 and TRBJ1-4; 8 bases align to TRBD1. Germline V gene sequence: CDR1 LNHNV, CDR2 YYDKDF (reference sequence). Losses at the gene ends were 1 base for V and 8 bases for J; bases not matched to a gene: 6. The CDR3 has 15 residues. The CDR3 region has the DNA TGTGCCACCAGCAGAGGGACAGGGCCTGGAGAAAAACTGTTTTTT. Protein sequence: CATSRGTGPGEKLFF.

This sequence joins TRBV19 and TRBJ1-5; TRBD1 is a possible D gene (5 bases). This CDR3 has 17 amino acids. Per germline, CDR1 LNHDA and CDR2 SQIVND (reference sequence). V was trimmed by 5 bases and J by 0 bases, leaving 17 bases between them. CDR3 sequence (DNA): TGTGCCAGTAGTGTCAAACTTGACAGTGATAGCAATCAGCCCCAGCATTTT. Protein sequence: CASSVKLDSDSNQPQHF.

The CDR3 reads CAWSIGQGGQPQHF. CDR3 nucleotides: TGTGCCTGGAGTATCGGACAGGGGGGTCAGCCCCAGCATTTT. J is TRBJ1-5 and V is TRBV30; the match to TRBD1 covers 10 bases. V trimming: 2 bases; J trimming: 6 bases; junction bases outside the gene matches: 4. The CDR3 extends over 14 amino acids. Germline V gene lookup returns CDR1 GTSNPN and CDR2 SVGIG (reference sequence).

This sequence joins TRBV25-1 and TRBJ1-2, with D possibly matching TRBD1 (5 bases). This CDR3 spans 15 amino acids. V lost 3 bases and J 7 bases, leaving 18 bases between the germline ends. Germline V gene sequence: CDR1 MGHDK, CDR2 SYGVNS. The CDR3, as DNA: TGTGCCAGCAGTGAGGTCGGTAGAGAGGGGTCTGGCTACACCTTC. Translated: CASSEVGREGSGYTF.